This entry lists 29 T cell receptor beta chains sequenced from one sample in a study of PD-1 blockade in classical Hodgkin lymphoma. The time point was: cycle 4 day 1 (C4D1), after 6 weeks of nivolumab. Each of the patients experienced relapse following autologous stem cell transplantation, and their brentuximab vedotin exposure differed. Assay used: immunoSEQ multiplex PCR; TCRdb lists only in-frame clones, some missing. The sample holds roughly 48,000 clones, approximately 86% seen once. The sample in question was peripheral blood mononuclear cells (PBMCs), obtained before the fourth cycle of nivolumab. Receptors originate from a human donor with classical Hodgkin lymphoma.

The chain combines TRBV20-1 with TRBJ1-1; D gene ambiguous. The length of the CDR3 is 10 residues. The V gene's germline CDR1 is DFQATT and CDR2 SNEGSKA (reference sequence). Trimming stripped 5 bases from V and 1 base from J, with 2 bases between. CDR3 DNA: TGCAGTGCTCAGAACACTGAAGCTTTCTTT. Translating it yields CSAQNTEAFF.

This clone has more than one count but fewer than ten. V gene TRBV7-9 combines with J gene TRBJ1-3; D gene uncertain. Trimming stripped 5 bases from V and 6 bases from J, with 11 bases between. Germline V gene lookup returns CDR1 SEHNR and CDR2 FQNEAQ (reference sequence). The CDR3 has 13 residues. The CDR3 loop reads CASSPRTQNTIYF. CDR3 coding DNA: TGTGCCAGCAGCCCCCGGACCCAAAACACCATATATTTT.

In its sample, this clone was seen once. The V call is TRBV7-2, the J call TRBJ1-1, with D possibly being TRBD1 (6 bases). The V end was cut by 3 bases, the J end by 12 bases, with 20 bases between. The germline gives CDR1 SGHTA, CDR2 FQGNSA. This CDR3 is built from 14 residues. CDR3 DNA: TGTGCCAGCAGCTTGGATAATCGGGGGGCGCATCCTTTCTTT. Residues: CASSLDNRGAHPFF.

The gene calls are TRBV18 and TRBJ1-5; 7 bases are a match to TRBD1. Germline-derived CDR1 and CDR2 are KGHSH and LQKENI. The V and J ends lost 2 bases and 9 bases, in that order; junction bases with no gene match: 10. The CDR3 extends over 15 amino acids. As DNA, the CDR3 is TGTGCCAGCTCACCATCACTGACAGGGAAGAGGCCCCAGCATTTT. Its translation is CASSPSLTGKRPQHF.

This chain links TRBV5-1 with TRBJ2-2; the match to TRBD2 covers 14 bases. Germline assignment: CDR1 SGHRS and CDR2 YFSETQ. The CDR3 contains 18 residues. Germline trimming cut 0 bases from V and 4 bases from J; bases unmatched to any gene: 5. The CDR3 sequence is CASSLGLAGGPVTGELFF. The CDR3 coding sequence is TGCGCCAGCAGCTTGGGACTAGCGGGAGGGCCGGTCACCGGGGAGCTGTTTTTT.

J is TRBJ1-5 and V is TRBV5-6; 10 nucleotides line up with TRBD1. Germline loops: CDR1 SGHDT, CDR2 YYEEEE. This CDR3 spans 15 amino acids. V lost 4 bases and J lost 2; bases outside the gene matches: 3. The DNA for the CDR3 is TGTGCCAGCAGCCCTGGGACAGGGGGCAATCAGCCCCAGCATTTT. It specifies CASSPGTGGNQPQHF.

This clone was found once. The V gene is TRBV4-1, the J gene TRBJ2-2; D gene unclear. The CDR3 spans 14 residues. CDR1 is MGHRA and CDR2 is YSYEKL in the germline V gene. The ends were cut back, 0 bases at V and 5 bases at J, with 7 bases in the middle. Here the CDR3 DNA reads TGCGCCAGCAGCCAAGATCAGATAACCGGGGAGCTGTTTTTT. Protein product: CASSQDQITGELFF.

The chain links TRBV19 to TRBJ2-1, with 12 bases aligning to TRBD2. V trimming: 5 bases; J trimming: 12 bases; junction bases outside the gene matches: 14. The CDR3 runs to 16 residues. Looked up from germline, CDR1 is LNHDA and CDR2 is SQIVND (reference sequence). CDR3 in amino acids: CASSQQGLAGPNVQFF. For the CDR3, the DNA is TGTGCCAGTAGTCAACAGGGACTAGCGGGCCCTAACGTGCAGTTCTTC.

The chain employs TRBV19 and TRBJ1-4; 7 nucleotides line up with TRBD1. Unmatched junction bases numbered 22, after V lost 5 bases and J lost 4 bases. CDR3 length: 20 amino acids. Looked up from germline, CDR1 is LNHDA and CDR2 is SQIVND (reference sequence). CDR3 DNA: TGTGCCAGTAGTTTCCGCGGGACACGTGGAGGCAGGGGGTATAATGAAAAACTGTTTTTT. Its translation: CASSFRGTRGGRGYNEKLFF.

The V call is TRBV7-3, the J call TRBJ2-7, with a weak D call TRBD2 (5 bases). CDR1 is SGHTA, CDR2 FQGTGA, per germline. The V and J ends lost 1 base and 5 bases respectively, with 9 bases between them. This CDR3 spans 13 amino acids. As DNA, the CDR3 is TGTGCCAGCAGCTTAAGAGGGTCGCACGAGCAGTACTTC. It yields the protein CASSLRGSHEQYF.

This sequence joins TRBV2 and TRBJ2-1; possible D gene TRBD2, 5 bases. Germline V gene lookup returns CDR1 SNHLY and CDR2 FYNNEI. V lost 7 bases, J lost 0 bases, and 10 bases lay in between. CDR3 length equals 14 residues. The CDR3 DNA follows: TGTGCCAGCAAGAGGGAAAGCTCCTACAATGAGCAGTTCTTC. Amino acid sequence: CASKRESSYNEQFF.

The chain couples TRBV25-1 to TRBJ1-2; 8 nucleotides match TRBD1. Germline V CDR1 and CDR2: MGHDK, SYGVNS. The length of the CDR3 is 14 residues. Losses at the gene ends were 5 bases for V and 4 bases for J; bases not matched to a gene: 6. The CDR3 reads CASSRTGMAYGYTF. CDR3 nucleotides: TGTGCCAGCAGTCGGACAGGGATGGCCTATGGCTACACCTTC.

The CDR3 region has the DNA TGTGCCAGCAGCTTAGTAGCGGGACTAGCGGCCTACGAGCAGTACTTC. Translation gives CASSLVAGLAAYEQYF. The V gene is TRBV7-9, the J gene TRBJ2-7; 11 nucleotides align to TRBD2. There are 16 residues in the CDR3. V gave up 1 base and J gave up 2 bases; unmatched junction bases: 4. Germline CDR1 is SEHNR and CDR2 is FQNEAQ (reference sequence).

The chain combines TRBV7-2 with TRBJ2-7; 8 bases agree with TRBD1. The V gene end was trimmed by 1 base and the J gene end by 0 bases; junction bases not matched to a gene: 5. CDR1 SGHTA and CDR2 FQGNSA come from the germline V gene. The CDR3 is 16 amino acids. CDR3 region: CASSLVGGQGSYEQYF. The DNA for the CDR3 is TGTGCCAGCAGCTTAGTGGGCGGACAGGGCTCCTACGAGCAGTACTTC.

This clone turned up a few times. The chain recombines TRBV7-8 with TRBJ1-6; D gene unclear. V lost 1 base and J lost 6, with 7 bases in between. Germline CDR1 reads SGHVS; CDR2 reads FQNEAQ. This CDR3 spans 14 amino acids. The CDR3 sequence is CASSLGDRNSPLHF. In DNA form, the CDR3 reads TGTGCCAGCAGCTTAGGTGACCGTAATTCACCCCTCCACTTT.

The chain is built from TRBV10-1 and TRBJ2-6; D is uncertain. Germline V gives CDR1 WNHNN, CDR2 SYGVQD (reference sequence). The CDR3 spans 18 residues. Deletions cut 0 bases from V and 1 base from J, with 13 bases between. Here the CDR3 reads CASSESPWVGSGANVLTF. CDR3 DNA sequence: TGCGCCAGCAGTGAGTCTCCCTGGGTGGGATCTGGGGCCAACGTCCTGACTTTC.

This clone was observed a handful of times. The chain carries TRBV19 and TRBJ1-1; D call uncertain. The CDR3 spans 12 residues. CDR1 is LNHDA, CDR2 SQIVND, per germline (reference sequence). V lost 6 bases and J lost 3, with 8 bases in between. CDR3 bases: TGTGCCAGTAGGTCAGGTCACACTGAAGCTTTCTTT. Residues: CASRSGHTEAFF.

The rearrangement uses TRBV7-7 and TRBJ1-4; D is ambiguous. The CDR3 loop spans 15 amino acids. Germline lookup yields CDR1 SSHAT and CDR2 FNYEAQ (reference sequence). Trimming pared 5 bases from V and 0 bases from J, leaving 10 bases between. CDR3 sequence reads: CASSPLGSTNEKLFF. The CDR3 nucleotides are TGTGCCAGCAGCCCTCTGGGATCAACTAATGAAAAACTGTTTTTT.

This clone came up once. CDR3 nucleotide sequence: TGTGCCAGCATTCTAAAGCGGTCTGGGGCCAACGTCCTGACTTTC. Amino acids: CASILKRSGANVLTF. The genes are TRBV27 and TRBJ2-6, with TRBD2 as a possible D gene (5 bases). V lost 7 bases, J lost 1 base, and 11 bases lay in between. Germline-derived CDR1 and CDR2 are MNHEY and SMNVEV (reference sequence). The CDR3 extends over 15 amino acids.

This clone was seen more than once but under ten times. The genes are TRBV7-6 and TRBJ2-3; 7 bases map to TRBD1. CDR3 size: 16 residues. With 2 bases clipped from V and 0 bases from J, the junction kept 5 bases outside the gene matches. Germline loops: CDR1 SGHVS, CDR2 FNYEAQ. CDR3 region: CASSLITGVSTDTQYF. The CDR3 DNA reads as TGTGCCAGCAGCTTAATTACAGGGGTTAGCACAGATACGCAGTATTTT.

V and J are TRBV12-5 and TRBJ2-7; possibly TRBD1 for D (5 bases). This CDR3 has 16 amino acids. CDR1 LGHNT and CDR2 FRNRAP come from the germline V gene. The germline V and J ends were trimmed by 5 bases and 2 bases, with 19 bases remaining between them. The CDR3 sequence is CASGIAGHSLPYEQYF. As DNA, the CDR3 is TGTGCTAGTGGTATAGCCGGACACTCCCTACCCTACGAGCAGTACTTC.

Worth noting for this clone: The sample contains more than one DNA sequence encoding this CDR3. The V call is TRBV9, the J call TRBJ2-1; 9 bases fit TRBD2. The germline gives CDR1 SGDLS, CDR2 YYNGEE. The ends lost 1 base at V and 7 bases at J; junction bases unmatched: 6. The CDR3 length is 15 residues. The DNA for the CDR3 is TGTGCCAGCAGCGTATCAGCGGGAGGACCGAATGAGCAGTTCTTC. Its protein product is CASSVSAGGPNEQFF.

The gene calls are TRBV20-1 and TRBJ2-1, with D perhaps TRBD2 (6 bases). The CDR3 runs 11 residues. CDR1 and CDR2 from the germline V gene are DFQATT and SNEGSKA (reference sequence). The CDR3 reads CAQRAHNEQFF. For the CDR3, the DNA is TGCGCCCAGCGGGCCCACAATGAGCAGTTCTTC.

The rearrangement uses TRBV7-3 and TRBJ2-7, with TRBD2 matching 7 bases. CDR3 length: 15 amino acids. Germline V gene lookup returns CDR1 SGHTA and CDR2 FQGTGA. V shed 2 bases and J 4 bases; nucleotides not matched to a gene: 8. CDR3 DNA sequence: TGTGCCAGCAGCTTAGATACGGGGGGACCTTACGAGCAGTACTTC. Its protein product is CASSLDTGGPYEQYF.

The chain carries TRBV4-3 and TRBJ2-1, with TRBD2 matching over 8 bases. CDR1 and CDR2 from the germline V gene are LGHNA and YSLEER. The CDR3 spans 19 residues. Trimming removed 1 base from V and 0 bases from J; junction bases left unmatched: 11. The CDR3 bases are TGCGCCAGCAGCCAAGGGGTAAAGCGGGGGCCCGGCTCCTACAATGAGCAGTTCTTC. As protein: CASSQGVKRGPGSYNEQFF.

V gene TRBV5-1 combines with J gene TRBJ1-5; D not resolved. Trimming stripped 2 bases from V and 4 bases from J, with 10 bases between. Germline V gene lookup returns CDR1 SGHRS and CDR2 YFSETQ. This CDR3 comprises 14 residues. CDR3 sequence: CASSFTGGNQPQHF. The DNA of the CDR3 is TGCGCCAGCAGCTTTACCGGTGGGAATCAGCCCCAGCATTTT.

This clone turned up a few times. The chain uses TRBV6-1 and TRBJ1-2; D perhaps matches TRBD1 (5 bases). Trimming took 0 bases from V and 0 from J, leaving 11 bases between them. Germline V CDR1 and CDR2: MNHNS, SASEGT. This CDR3 has 16 amino acids. The CDR3 nucleotides read TGTGCCAGCAGTGAAGCGGGGGACCAGCCTAACTATGGCTACACCTTC. It translates to CASSEAGDQPNYGYTF.

The rearrangement joins TRBV2 to TRBJ2-3; 7 bases match TRBD2. V lost 7 bases and J lost 2; bases outside the gene matches: 6. Germline CDR1 reads SNHLY; CDR2 reads FYNNEI. The CDR3 covers 14 residues. CDR3 in amino acids: CASTGTMVTDTQYF. The CDR3 nucleotides are TGTGCCAGCACCGGGACTATGGTCACAGATACGCAGTATTTT.

This clone showed up just once. The rearrangement links TRBV6-1 to TRBJ1-1; tentative D call: TRBD1 (5 bases). Trimming removed 1 base from V and 3 bases from J, with 9 bases in between. The CDR3 covers 14 residues. The germline V gene has CDR1 MNHNS and CDR2 SASEGT. In DNA form, the CDR3 reads TGTGCCAGCAGTGAAGGGGGGGATCACACTGAAGCTTTCTTT. Its protein product is CASSEGGDHTEAFF.